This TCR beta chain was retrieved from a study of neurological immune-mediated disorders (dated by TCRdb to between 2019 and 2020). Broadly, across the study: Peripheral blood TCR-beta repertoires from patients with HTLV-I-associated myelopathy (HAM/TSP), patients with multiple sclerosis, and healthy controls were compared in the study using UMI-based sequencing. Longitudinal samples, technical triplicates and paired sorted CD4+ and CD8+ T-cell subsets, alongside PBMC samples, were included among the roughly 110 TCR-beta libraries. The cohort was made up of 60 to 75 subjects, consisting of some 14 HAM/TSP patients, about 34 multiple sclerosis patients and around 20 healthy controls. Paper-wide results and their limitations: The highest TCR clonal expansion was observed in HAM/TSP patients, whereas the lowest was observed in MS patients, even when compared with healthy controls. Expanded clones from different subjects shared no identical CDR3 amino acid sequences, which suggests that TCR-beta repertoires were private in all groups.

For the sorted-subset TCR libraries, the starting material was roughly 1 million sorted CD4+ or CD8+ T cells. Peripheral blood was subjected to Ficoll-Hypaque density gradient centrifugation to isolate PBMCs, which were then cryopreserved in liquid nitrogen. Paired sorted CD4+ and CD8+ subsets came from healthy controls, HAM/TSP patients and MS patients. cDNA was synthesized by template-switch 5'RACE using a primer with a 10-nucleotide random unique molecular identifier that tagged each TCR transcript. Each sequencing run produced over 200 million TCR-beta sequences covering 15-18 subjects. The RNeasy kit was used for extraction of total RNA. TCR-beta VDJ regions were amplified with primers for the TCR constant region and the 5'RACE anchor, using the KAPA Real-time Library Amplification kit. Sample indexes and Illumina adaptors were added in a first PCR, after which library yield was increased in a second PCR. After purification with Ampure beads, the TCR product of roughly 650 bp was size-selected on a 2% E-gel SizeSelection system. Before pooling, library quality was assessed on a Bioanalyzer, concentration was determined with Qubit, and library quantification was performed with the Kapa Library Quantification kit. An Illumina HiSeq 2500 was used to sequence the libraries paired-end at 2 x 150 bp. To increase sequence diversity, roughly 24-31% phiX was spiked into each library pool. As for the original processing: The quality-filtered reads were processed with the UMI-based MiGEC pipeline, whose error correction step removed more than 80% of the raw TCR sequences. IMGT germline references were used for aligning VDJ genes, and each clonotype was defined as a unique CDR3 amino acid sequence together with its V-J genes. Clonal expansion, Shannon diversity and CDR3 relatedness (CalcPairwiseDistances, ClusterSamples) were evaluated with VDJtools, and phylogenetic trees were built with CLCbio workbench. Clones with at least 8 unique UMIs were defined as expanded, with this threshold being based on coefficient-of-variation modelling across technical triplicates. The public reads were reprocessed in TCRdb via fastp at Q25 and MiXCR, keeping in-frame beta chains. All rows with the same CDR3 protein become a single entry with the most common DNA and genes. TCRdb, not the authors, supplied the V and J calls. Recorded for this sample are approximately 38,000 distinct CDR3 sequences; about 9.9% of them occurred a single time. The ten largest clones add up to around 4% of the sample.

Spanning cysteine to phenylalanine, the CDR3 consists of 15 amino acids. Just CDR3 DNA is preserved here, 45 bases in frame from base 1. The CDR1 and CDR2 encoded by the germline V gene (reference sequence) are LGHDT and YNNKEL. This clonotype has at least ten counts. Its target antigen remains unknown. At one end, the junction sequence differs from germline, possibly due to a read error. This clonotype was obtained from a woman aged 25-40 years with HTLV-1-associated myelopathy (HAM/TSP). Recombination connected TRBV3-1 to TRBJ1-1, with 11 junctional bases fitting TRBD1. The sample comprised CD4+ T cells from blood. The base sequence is TGTGTCAGCAGCCGCCTGGGACAGGGGGATGGTGAAGCTTTCTTT. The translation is CVSSRLGQGDGEAFF.